This T cell receptor beta chain was recovered during a study of T-cell reconstitution after alpha-beta-depleted transplantation in children. For TCRbeta, the library was prepared with unique molecular identifiers. TCRdb re-derived calls from the PCR reads in MiXCR, one entry per CDR3 protein. The sample shows 500,000 to 750,000 distinct CDR3 sequences, around 13% of them seen only once. This clonotype was observed many times. This TCR was recovered from a male patient younger than 18 who had a stem cell transplant for acute myeloid leukemia, so the T cells may come from the graft donor. Specimen: PBMCs, mostly from graft donor cells, collected 360 days after TCRalphabeta/CD19-depleted stem cell transplant.

The CDR3 sequence is CASSPKETYEQYF. The CDR3, as DNA: TGTGCCAGCAGTCCAAAGGAAACCTACGAGCAGTACTTC. V and J are TRBV12-3 or TRBV12-4 and TRBJ2-7; D not certain. The CDR3 length is 13 residues. V lost 5 bases to trimming and J lost 2 bases, with 10 bases between them.